This entry lists 13 T cell receptor beta chains sequenced from one sample in a study of blood T cells in healthy people across ages. A second PCR of about 6 to 12 cycles used a sample-barcoded 5' primer and a J-beta primer mix. Each CDR3 protein is one row after TCRdb ran MiXCR on the 5' RACE reads. The sample has a few hundred thousand distinct CDR3 sequences; about 29% are singletons. The same data also contributed to another study, on T cells of mothers and their children.

The sequenced sample was blood. The receptors here all came from a boy between 2 and 10 years old in good health.

This clonotype was found a few times. V is TRBV6-5 and J is TRBJ1-6; TRBD1 aligns across 11 bases. Germline values: CDR1 MNHEY, CDR2 SVGAGI. This CDR3 contains 14 residues. J lost 7 bases, V lost 10 bases, and 6 bases had no gene match. The DNA of the CDR3 is TGTGCCATCGGGACAGGGGGTCCCAATTCACCCCTCCACTTT. Translated, it gives CAIGTGGPNSPLHF.

CDR3 nucleotide sequence: TGCAGCGTCCCTGGACAGGGTTCCTACGAGCAGTACTTC. It codes for CSVPGQGSYEQYF. V usage is TRBV29-1 and J usage is TRBJ2-7; TRBD1 aligns across 8 bases. The CDR3 has 13 residues. Trimming cost V 6 bases and J 1 base; bases outside gene matches: 5. CDR1 SQVTM and CDR2 ANQGSEA come from the germline V gene.

This chain joins TRBV7-2 and TRBJ1-1; possibly TRBD1 for D (6 bases). The CDR3 has 14 amino acids. Germline V gene sequence: CDR1 SGHTA, CDR2 FQGNSA. The V gene lost 1 base and the J gene lost 10 bases, with 16 bases spanning the gap. CDR3 amino acids: CASSLGGTGYPAFF. CDR3 nucleotides: TGTGCCAGCAGCTTAGGAGGAACAGGGTATCCAGCTTTCTTT.

The V gene is TRBV29-1, the J gene TRBJ2-5; the match to TRBD2 covers 12 bases. Germline trimming cut 1 base from V and 3 bases from J; bases unmatched to any gene: 6. From germline, CDR1 is SQVTM and CDR2 ANQGSEA. CDR3 length: 16 amino acids. In DNA form, the CDR3 reads TGCAGCGTTGAAGGAGGCCTAGCGGGAGGGGAAGAGACCCAGTACTTC. Its translation is CSVEGGLAGGEETQYF. Variable domain in full (rest from reference TRBV29-1 and TRBJ2-5): SAVISQKPSRDICQRGTSLTIQCQVDSQVTMMFWYRQQPGQSLTLIATANQGSEATYESGFVIDKFPISRPNLTFSTLTVSNMSPEDSSIYLCSVEGGLAGGEETQYFGPGTRLLVL.

For this clonotype: One junction end does not reproduce the germline sequence, and a read error may be involved. As DNA, the CDR3 is TGTGCCTGGAGTGCTGGCCTAGCGGGAGAGGCCCAGTACTTC. It is translated as CAWSAGLAGEAQYF. The V call is TRBV30, the J call TRBJ2-5; 10 nucleotides match TRBD2. This CDR3 region has 14 residues. Germline loops: CDR1 GTSNPN, CDR2 SVGIG (reference sequence).

This rearrangement joins TRBV10-1 to TRBJ2-2; D is uncertain. Trimming stripped 8 bases from V and 0 bases from J, with 4 bases between. Germline V gives CDR1 WNHNN, CDR2 SYGVQD (reference sequence). The CDR3 runs 12 residues. In nucleotides, the CDR3 is TGCGCCAGCGGTTCGAACACCGGGGAGCTGTTTTTT. This codes for CASGSNTGELFF.

This clonotype has only a few counts. The chain recombines TRBV12-5 with TRBJ2-2, with D possibly matching TRBD2 (5 bases). V was pared by 0 bases and J by 4 bases, with 9 bases between. The CDR3 totals 15 residues. Germline lookup yields CDR1 LGHNT and CDR2 FRNRAP. CDR3 nucleotide sequence: TGTGCTAGTGGTTTGGTACTAGTGGGCACCGGGGAGCTGTTTTTT. Residues: CASGLVLVGTGELFF.

This clonotype occurred a few times. V gene TRBV28 combines with J gene TRBJ2-5; D unresolved. CDR1 is MDHEN, CDR2 SYDVKM, per germline. The CDR3 runs 14 residues. Trimming removed 6 bases from V and 5 bases from J, with 16 bases in between. Here the CDR3 reads CASSRHDPQETQYF. The DNA for the CDR3 is TGTGCCAGCAGCCGCCATGATCCTCAGGAGACCCAGTACTTC.

The chain couples TRBV30 to TRBJ2-7, with TRBD1 matching 9 bases. The germline V gene has CDR1 GTSNPN and CDR2 SVGIG (reference sequence). J lost 6 bases, V lost 0 bases, and 3 bases had no gene match. CDR3 length equals 13 residues. Here the CDR3 reads CAWSVQGAGEQYF. The CDR3 DNA is TGTGCCTGGAGTGTACAGGGGGCGGGCGAGCAGTACTTC.

This clonotype was detected a few times. At one end the junction does not follow the germline gene, possibly because of a read error. The J gene is TRBJ2-3, the V gene TRBV12-5, with TRBD2 identical over 9 bases. This CDR3 comprises 17 residues. Germline V gives CDR1 LGHNT, CDR2 FRNRAP. The CDR3 loop reads CTSVLSPRLAGTDTQYF. The CDR3 DNA follows: TGTACTAGTGTTCTATCCCCGAGGCTAGCGGGGACAGATACGCAGTATTTT.

The chain has TRBV6-2 or TRBV6-3 and TRBJ2-6; D unresolved. V was trimmed by 4 bases and J by 6 bases, leaving 1 base between them. The CDR3 has 11 amino acids. Germline CDR1 and CDR2: MNHEY and SVGEGT. Written as DNA, the CDR3 is TGTGCCAGCAGTTTGGCCAACGTCCTGACTTTC. Its protein is CASSLANVLTF.

A few counts support this clonotype. J is TRBJ2-1 and V is TRBV7-9, with TRBD2 identical over 9 bases. Germline CDR1 reads SEHNR; CDR2 reads FQNEAQ (reference sequence). The CDR3 contains 14 residues. Unmatched junction bases numbered 7, after V lost 11 bases and J lost 2 bases. The CDR3 nucleotides read TGTGCCGGAATGGAGCGGGAGGCCTACAATGAGCAGTTCTTC. Amino acid sequence: CAGMEREAYNEQFF.

This clonotype was detected a few times. The chain uses TRBV27 and TRBJ1-2; 8 bases fit TRBD1. With 8 bases clipped from V and 8 bases from J, the junction kept 4 bases outside the gene matches. CDR1 is MNHEY and CDR2 is SMNVEV in the germline V gene (reference sequence). The CDR3 contains 11 residues. CDR3 region: CASGQGRGYTF. In DNA form, the CDR3 reads TGTGCCAGCGGACAGGGTAGGGGCTACACCTTC.